One T cell receptor beta chain is described in this entry. It lacks a known antigen. The record has no base qualities; no much larger clone is one base away. The sample belongs to a study of T cells in narcolepsy (dated by TCRdb to the late 2010s). For the wider study: Healthy control donors were enrolled in the study alongside patients who had narcolepsy type 1 or type 2 (NT1, NT2). The study sought autoreactive T cells targeting hypocretin neuron self-antigens (hypocretin, TRIB2) in narcolepsy patients, using TCR Vbeta sequencing to track clonotypes in blood and CSF. Study-wide conclusions, independent of this receptor: HCRT-specific and TRIB2-specific autoreactive clonotypes were highlighted in plots that compared CD4+ T cell clonotypes in CSF versus blood from the same patient. Autoreactive clonotypes were reported to be detected serially in the blood of the same patients and of different patients, but not in the blood of healthy controls.

CDR1 and CDR2, looked up from the germline V gene, are SQVTM and ANQGSEA. Trimming removed 8 bases from V and 5 bases from J; the gene matches leave 9 bases unexplained. The CDR3 starts with the cysteine, ends with the phenylalanine, and has 14 residues. Solely the CDR3 DNA is kept, with 42 bases framed from the first base. For TCR Vbeta sequencing and comparison with CSF CD8+ T cells, memory CD8+ T cells were sorted ex vivo from the blood of patients. Library prep was done by the immunoSEQ multiplex PCR assay. The clones in this table, taken by TCRdb from immuneACCESS, are in-frame only. Not every clone is retained; where verified, under half of the shortfall comes from an unresolved V gene, and the cause of the rest is unknown. Within this sample are about 10,000 clones, with more than 65% of them counted one time only. About 23% of the sample goes to the ten largest clones.

The sample was CD45RA- memory CD8+ T cells from PBMCs. The sample's cell subset or site label is to be understood as: memory T cells sorted ex vivo from peripheral blood. The receptor was isolated from a human donor with narcolepsy. This sequence uses TRBV29-1 and TRBJ2-3, with 11 bases aligning to TRBD1. The DNA sequence reads TGCAGCCTCATTAGGACAGGGGGCTTAGATACGCAGTATTTT. This yields the protein CSLIRTGGLDTQYF.